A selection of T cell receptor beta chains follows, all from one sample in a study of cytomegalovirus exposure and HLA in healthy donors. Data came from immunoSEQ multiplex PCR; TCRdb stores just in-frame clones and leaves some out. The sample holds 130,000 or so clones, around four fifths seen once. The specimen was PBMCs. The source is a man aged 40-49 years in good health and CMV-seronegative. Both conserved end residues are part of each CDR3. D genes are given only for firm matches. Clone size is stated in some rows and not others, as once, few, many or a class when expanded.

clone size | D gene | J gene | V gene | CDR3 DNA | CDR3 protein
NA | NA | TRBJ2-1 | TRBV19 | TGTGCCAGTAGTATCGGGTACAATGAGCAGTTCTTC | CASSIGYNEQFF
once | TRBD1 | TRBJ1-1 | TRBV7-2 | TGTGCCAGCAGCTTCCGGGACAGGGATACTGAAGCTTTCTTT | CASSFRDRDTEAFF
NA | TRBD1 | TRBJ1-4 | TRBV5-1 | TGCGCCAGCAGCCCTCGCGGCCTGTCGGGACAGGGTGAAAAACTGTTTTTT | CASSPRGLSGQGEKLFF
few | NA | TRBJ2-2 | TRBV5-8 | TGTGCCAGCAGCTTGGTGCTGGGGGCAGGCGGGGAGCTGTTTTTT | CASSLVLGAGGELFF
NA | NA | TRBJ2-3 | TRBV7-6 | TGTGCCAGCAGCTCCGGGGCGGGGGCTAGCACAGATACGCAGTATTTT | CASSSGAGASTDTQYF
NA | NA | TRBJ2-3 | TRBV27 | TGTGCCAGCGCACGAGGGGGACACCCTAGCACAGATACGCAGTATTTT | CASARGGHPSTDTQYF
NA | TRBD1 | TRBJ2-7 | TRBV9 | TGTGCCAGCAACAAGGGGACAGGGGCTAGCGAGCAGTACTTC | CASNKGTGASEQYF
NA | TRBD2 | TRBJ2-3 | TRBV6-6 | TGTGCCAGCAGTGGGGGACTAGCGGGAGGCACAGATACGCAGTATTTT | CASSGGLAGGTDTQYF
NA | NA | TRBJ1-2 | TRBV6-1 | TGTGCCAGCAGTTCCGGGGGTAGGGCGACCTATGGCTACACCTTC | CASSSGGRATYGYTF
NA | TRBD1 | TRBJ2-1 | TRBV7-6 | TGTGCCAGCAGCTCTCGGGACAGTGGAGAGCAGTTCTTC | CASSSRDSGEQFF
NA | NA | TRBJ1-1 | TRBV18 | TGTGCCAGCTCGCTTTCACAGGAGAACACTGAAGCTTTCTTT | CASSLSQENTEAFF
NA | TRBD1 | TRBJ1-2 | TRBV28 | TGTGCCAGCAGTGGGACAGTTAAGACCTATGGCTACACCTTC | CASSGTVKTYGYTF
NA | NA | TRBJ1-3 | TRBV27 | TGTGCCAGCAGGACAACCTATTCTGGAAACACCATATATTTT | CASRTTYSGNTIYF
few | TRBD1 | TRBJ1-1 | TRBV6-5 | TGTGCCAGCAGCCTACAGGGGGCTACTGAAGCTTTCTTT | CASSLQGATEAFF
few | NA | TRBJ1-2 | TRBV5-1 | TGCGCCAGCAGCCGGGGGACCGCTCCCAGCAACTATGGCTACACCTTC | CASSRGTAPSNYGYTF
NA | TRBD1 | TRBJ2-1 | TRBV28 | TGTGCCAGCAGTGTATCAGGGGGCATGGATGAGCAGTTCTTC | CASSVSGGMDEQFF
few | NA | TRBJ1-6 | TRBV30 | TGTGCCTGGAAATCAGGGATAAATTCACCCCTCCACTTT | CAWKSGINSPLHF
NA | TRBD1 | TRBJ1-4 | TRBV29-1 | TGCAGCGTCATGGACAGGGGGCTTCTAGGTGAAAAACTGTTTTTT | CSVMDRGLLGEKLFF
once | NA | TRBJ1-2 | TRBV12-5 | TGTGCTAGTGGTTACTGGGTCGGGGGCTACACCTTC | CASGYWVGGYTF
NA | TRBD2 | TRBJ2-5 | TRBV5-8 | TGTGCCAGCAGTAATGGACTAGCGGGAGCCCAAGAGACCCAGTACTTC | CASSNGLAGAQETQYF
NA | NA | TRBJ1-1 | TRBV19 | TGTGCCAGTAGTCGGAGGAACACTGAAGCTTTCTTT | CASSRRNTEAFF
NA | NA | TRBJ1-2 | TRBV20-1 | TGCAGTGCCCAGCGGACGGTTGGCTACACCTTC | CSAQRTVGYTF
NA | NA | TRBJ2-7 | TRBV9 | TGTGCCAGCAGCGTCCGGGGGAGCTCCTACGAGCAGTACTTC | CASSVRGSSYEQYF
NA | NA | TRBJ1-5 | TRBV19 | NA | CASSIAFGSGGHSNQPQHF
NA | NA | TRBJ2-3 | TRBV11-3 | TGTGCCAGCAGCTTGGCTGGAGATACGCAGTATTTT | CASSLAGDTQYF
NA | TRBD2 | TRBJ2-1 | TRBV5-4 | TGTGCCAGCAGCTTGACTAGCGCAACCTACAATGAGCAGTTCTTC | CASSLTSATYNEQFF
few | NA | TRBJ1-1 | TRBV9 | TGTGCCAGCAGCGTACTTCAGGACACTGAAGCTTTCTTT | CASSVLQDTEAFF
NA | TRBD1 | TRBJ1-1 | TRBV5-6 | TGTGCCAGCAGCTTCCGGACAGGGGGCGTCTACACTGAAGCTTTCTTT | CASSFRTGGVYTEAFF
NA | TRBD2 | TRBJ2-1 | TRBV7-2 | TGTGCCAGCAGCTTAAGAACTAGCGGGGGGTACAATGAGCAGTTCTTC | CASSLRTSGGYNEQFF
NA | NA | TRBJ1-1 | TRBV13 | TGTGCCAGCAGCTTAGAACAACAGAACACTGAAGCTTTCTTT | CASSLEQQNTEAFF
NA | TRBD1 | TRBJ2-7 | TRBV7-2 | TGTGCCAGCAGCTTAGTGGGGACAGGGGGAATGGGCTACGAGCAGTACTTC | CASSLVGTGGMGYEQYF
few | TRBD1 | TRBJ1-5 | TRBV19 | TGTGCCAGTAGTAGAACAGGGGGGGCGGCGCAGCCCCAGCATTTT | CASSRTGGAAQPQHF
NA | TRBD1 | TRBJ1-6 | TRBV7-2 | TGTGCCAGCAGCCCCTTAGCCGGGACAGGGGAATTGTATAATTCACCCCTCCACTTT | CASSPLAGTGELYNSPLHF
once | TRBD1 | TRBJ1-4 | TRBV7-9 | TGTGCCAGCAGCCCAGGGACAGGGGTGAGAGAAAAACTGTTTTTT | CASSPGTGVREKLFF
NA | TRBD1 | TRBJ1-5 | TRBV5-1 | TGCGCCAGCAGCTGGGGGGGACAGGGGGCTGGTGTTAATCAGCCCCAGCATTTT | CASSWGGQGAGVNQPQHF
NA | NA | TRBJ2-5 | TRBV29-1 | TGCAGCGTTCATGGGGCAGGACAAGAGACCCAGTACTTC | CSVHGAGQETQYF
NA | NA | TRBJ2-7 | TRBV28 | TGTGCCAGCAGCAACAGATACGAGCAGTACTTC | CASSNRYEQYF
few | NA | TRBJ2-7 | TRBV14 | TGTGCCAGCAGCCATGGACAGATGTACGAGCAGTACTTC | CASSHGQMYEQYF
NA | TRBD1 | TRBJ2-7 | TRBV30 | TGTGCCTGGGGTCTAAGGGGACAGACTTATTCCTACGAGCAGTACTTC | CAWGLRGQTYSYEQYF
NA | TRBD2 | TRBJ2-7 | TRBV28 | TGTGCCAGCAGTTTGGGGACTAGCGGCCCTTACGAGCAGTACTTC | CASSLGTSGPYEQYF
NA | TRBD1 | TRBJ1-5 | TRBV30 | TGTGCCTGGAGTGGGGGACAGGGGGCCGTATATCAGCCCCAGCATTTT | CAWSGGQGAVYQPQHF
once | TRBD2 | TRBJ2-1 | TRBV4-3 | TGCGCCAGCAGCCAAGAGGCTAGCGGGAGAGGGCAGTTCTTC | CASSQEASGRGQFF
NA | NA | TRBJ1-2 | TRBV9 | TGTGCCAGCAGCGGGACTTATGGCTACACCTTC | CASSGTYGYTF
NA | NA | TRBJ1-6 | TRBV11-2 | TGTGCCACTCGGCAGGGTAATTCACCCCTCCACTTT | CATRQGNSPLHF
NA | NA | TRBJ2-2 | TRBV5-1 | TGCGCCAGCAGTTCTGGCAGCACGGGCGGGGAGCTGTTTTTT | CASSSGSTGGELFF